This is a list of T cell receptor beta chains from one sample in a study of blood T cell repertoires in COVID-19. Some clones are missing from TCRdb's copy, which holds only in-frame ones; the method was immunoSEQ multiplex PCR. The table has 350,000 to 550,000 clones, roughly nine tenths seen once. The material sequenced was PBMCs or T cells enriched from blood (not recorded which). The receptor source for this set is a man aged 25 to 40 who had recovered from COVID-19. The CDR3 runs from the conserved cysteine through the conserved F or W. D genes are given only for firm matches. A row's size may be missing; if present it is once, few, many or a size class.

size,V,J,D,CDR3,DNA
NA,TRBV30,TRBJ1-3,TRBD1,CAWSVQGSPRNTIYF,TGTGCCTGGAGTGTACAGGGGTCACCGCGGAACACCATATATTTT
NA,TRBV10-3,TRBJ2-7,TRBD2,CAIRGGTSSYEQYF,TGTGCCATCAGGGGCGGGACTAGTTCCTACGAGCAGTACTTC
once,TRBV5-4,TRBJ2-5,NA,CASSPSRGAVETQYF,TGTGCCAGCAGCCCAAGTCGGGGGGCAGTGGAGACCCAGTACTTC
NA,TRBV5-6,TRBJ1-2,TRBD1,CASSGRDSDDIGYGYTF,TGTGCCAGCAGCGGCCGGGACAGCGACGATATAGGGTATGGCTACACCTTC
NA,TRBV9,TRBJ1-2,NA,CASSVRANYGYTF,TGTGCCAGCAGCGTACGAGCTAACTATGGCTACACCTTC
NA,TRBV5-3,TRBJ2-1,TRBD1,CARSGTDIYNEQFF,TGTGCCAGAAGCGGGACAGATATTTACAATGAGCAGTTCTTC
NA,TRBV5-6,TRBJ1-4,TRBD1,CASSSTGVEKLFF,TGTGCCAGCAGCTCCACAGGGGTCGAAAAACTGTTTTTT
few,TRBV3-1/TRBV3-2,TRBJ1-5,NA,CASSQDTGDGNQPQHF,TGTGCCAGCAGCCAAGATACGGGGGATGGCAATCAGCCCCAGCATTTT
few,TRBV6-5,TRBJ2-7,NA,CASSYDRGDHEQYF,TGTGCCAGCAGTTACGATAGGGGCGACCACGAGCAGTACTTC
NA,TRBV18,TRBJ1-3,TRBD1,CASSPNSDRGAGNTIYF,TGTGCCAGCTCACCAAACTCTGACAGGGGTGCTGGAAACACCATATATTTT
NA,TRBV24-1,TRBJ2-3,TRBD1,CATSARGRTSTDTQYF,TGTGCCACCAGTGCCAGGGGGCGGACCAGCACAGATACGCAGTATTTT
NA,TRBV27,TRBJ2-3,NA,CASSNGDTQYF,TGTGCCAGCAGTAACGGGGATACGCAGTATTTT
NA,TRBV19,TRBJ2-7,TRBD1,CASSTRDRISYEQYF,TGTGCCAGTAGTACCAGGGACAGGATATCGTACGAGCAGTACTTC
NA,TRBV5-1,TRBJ2-5,NA,CASSVGQTLRETQYF,TGCGCCAGCAGTGTCGGACAAACGCTACGGGAGACCCAGTACTTC
NA,TRBV30,TRBJ1-5,TRBD1,CAWSAGQYNQPQHF,TGTGCCTGGAGTGCGGGACAGTACAATCAGCCCCAGCATTTT
few,TRBV7-9,TRBJ2-2,TRBD1,CASSWGTGNTGELFF,TGTGCCAGCAGTTGGGGGACAGGGAACACCGGGGAGCTGTTTTTT
NA,TRBV20-1,TRBJ1-3,NA,CSASRPEDSGNTIYF,TGCAGTGCTAGTAGACCCGAGGACTCTGGAAACACCATATATTTT
NA,TRBV18,TRBJ2-2,TRBD1,CASSEQGSSTTGELFF,TGTGCCAGCTCAGAACAGGGGAGTAGTACTACCGGGGAGCTGTTTTTT
NA,TRBV5-6,TRBJ1-5,NA,CASSREEGDQPQHF,TGTGCCAGCAGCCGGGAGGAGGGGGATCAGCCCCAGCATTTT
NA,TRBV6-4,TRBJ2-2,NA,CASSETGFTGELFF,TGTGCCAGCAGTGAAACAGGGTTCACCGGGGAGCTGTTTTTT
NA,TRBV2,TRBJ1-1,NA,CASGVQGNTEAFF,TGTGCCAGCGGAGTTCAGGGGAACACTGAAGCTTTCTTT
NA,TRBV24-1,TRBJ2-3,TRBD2,CATRGWGAGTSGKYNIGIVQYF,TGTGCCACCAGAGGGTGGGGGGCAGGGACTAGCGGGAAGTATAATATCGGTATCGTGCAGTATTTT
NA,TRBV30,TRBJ1-6,NA,CAWSVDRGSPLHF,TGTGCCTGGAGTGTCGATCGTGGCTCACCCCTCCACTTT
NA,TRBV5-1,TRBJ2-3,NA,CASSLGNSEPQYF,TGCGCCAGCAGCTTGGGAAATTCGGAGCCGCAGTATTTT
few,TRBV28,TRBJ1-1,TRBD1,CASSLGQGIPEAFF,TGTGCCAGCAGTTTGGGACAGGGGATCCCTGAAGCTTTCTTT
NA,TRBV7-8,TRBJ2-7,TRBD2,CASSWISGNAVAYEQYF,TGTGCCAGCAGCTGGATTAGCGGGAATGCGGTAGCCTACGAGCAGTACTTC
NA,TRBV28,TRBJ1-5,NA,CASSPQGYNQPQHF,TGTGCCAGCAGCCCTCAGGGTTACAATCAGCCCCAGCATTTT
NA,TRBV5-1,TRBJ2-1,NA,CASRGAYNEQFF,TGCGCCAGCAGAGGGGCCTACAATGAGCAGTTCTTC
NA,TRBV5-1,TRBJ2-2,TRBD2,CASAWPLAGVDTGELFF,TGCGCCAGCGCGTGGCCTCTAGCGGGAGTTGACACCGGGGAGCTGTTTTTT
NA,TRBV6-1,TRBJ2-7,NA,CASSERGGTVSYEQYF,TGTGCCAGCAGTGAAAGGGGGGGAACGGTCTCCTACGAGCAGTACTTC
NA,TRBV28,TRBJ2-2,NA,CASSSGGGGTGELFF,TGTGCCAGCAGTTCAGGGGGTGGAGGGACCGGGGAGCTGTTTTTT
NA,TRBV7-6,TRBJ2-2,TRBD2,CASSSGLAGATNTGELFF,TGTGCCAGCAGCTCGGGACTAGCGGGAGCTACGAACACCGGGGAGCTGTTTTTT
NA,TRBV6-5,TRBJ2-7,TRBD1,CASSWVGQTYEQYF,TGTGCCAGCAGTTGGGTGGGACAGACCTACGAGCAGTACTTC
NA,TRBV7-2,TRBJ1-4,NA,CASSPGVREKLFF,TGTGCCAGCAGCCCCGGGGTTCGAGAAAAACTGTTTTTT
NA,TRBV3-1/TRBV3-2,TRBJ1-2,NA,CASSQGWDGRGYTF,TGTGCCAGCAGCCAAGGATGGGACGGGAGGGGCTACACCTTC
NA,TRBV4-1,TRBJ2-5,NA,CASSDLGGETQYF,TGCGCCAGCAGTGACCTAGGGGGAGAGACCCAGTACTTC
NA,TRBV4-1,TRBJ2-5,TRBD2,CASSQESSGSWETQYF,TGCGCCAGCAGCCAAGAGTCTAGCGGGAGTTGGGAGACCCAGTACTTC
NA,TRBV28,TRBJ2-7,NA,CASRSGNEQYF,TGTGCCAGCCGGTCAGGCAACGAGCAGTACTTC
NA,TRBV5-1,TRBJ1-1,NA,CASSLVRQANTEAFF,TGCGCCAGCAGCTTGGTTCGACAGGCCAACACTGAAGCTTTCTTT
once,TRBV11-2,TRBJ2-7,TRBD1,CASSLFIGTGDYEQYF,TGTGCCAGCAGCTTATTTATCGGGACAGGAGACTACGAGCAGTACTTC
few,TRBV7-9,TRBJ2-1,TRBD1,CASSWGTGEEFF,TGTGCCAGCAGCTGGGGGACAGGGGAGGAGTTCTTC
NA,TRBV5-1,TRBJ1-5,TRBD1,CASSHGDRVGQPQHF,TGCGCCAGCAGCCACGGAGACAGGGTTGGGCAGCCCCAGCATTTT
NA,TRBV29-1,TRBJ2-1,NA,CSGGTLVNNEQFF,TGCAGCGGGGGGACCCTAGTAAACAATGAGCAGTTCTTC